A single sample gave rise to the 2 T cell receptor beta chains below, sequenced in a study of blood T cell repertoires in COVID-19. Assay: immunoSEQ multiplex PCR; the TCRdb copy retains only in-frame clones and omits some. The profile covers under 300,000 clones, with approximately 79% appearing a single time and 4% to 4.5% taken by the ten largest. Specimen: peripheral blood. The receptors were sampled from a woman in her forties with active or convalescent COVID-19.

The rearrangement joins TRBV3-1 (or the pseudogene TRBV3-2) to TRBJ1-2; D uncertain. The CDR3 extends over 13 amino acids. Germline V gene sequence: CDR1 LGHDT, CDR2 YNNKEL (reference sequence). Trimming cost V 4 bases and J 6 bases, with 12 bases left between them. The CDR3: CASSPAKTHGYTF. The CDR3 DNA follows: TGTGCCAGCAGCCCCGCTAAAACCCATGGCTACACCTTC.

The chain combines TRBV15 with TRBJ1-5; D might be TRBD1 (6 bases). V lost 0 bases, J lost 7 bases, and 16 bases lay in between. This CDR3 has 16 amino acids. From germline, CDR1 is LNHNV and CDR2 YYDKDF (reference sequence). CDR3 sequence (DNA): TGTGCCACCAGCAGAGATCAAGCAACAGGGATCCAGCCCCAGCATTTT. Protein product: CATSRDQATGIQPQHF.